Listed here are 2 T cell receptor beta chains from one sample, sequenced in a study of OX40 agonist ivuxolimab in advanced cancers. Assay used: immunoSEQ multiplex PCR; TCRdb lists only in-frame clones, some missing. The data show roughly 25,000 clones, over 80% seen once. Source: CD4+ or CD8+ T cells sorted from blood, taken in a trial of the OX40 agonist ivuxolimab. The receptors originated from an adult with an advanced solid tumor such as melanoma, head and neck, liver or kidney cancer.

This clone has just one count. The chain uses TRBV7-3 and TRBJ2-2; 10 nucleotides line up with TRBD1. V was pared by 1 base and J by 6 bases, with 5 bases of the junction left unmatched. Germline lookup yields CDR1 SGHTA and CDR2 FQGTGA. This CDR3 has 16 amino acids. CDR3 in DNA: TGTGCCAGCAGCTTAAGGGGACAGGGGTCCCCCGGGGAGCTGTTTTTT. Translating it yields CASSLRGQGSPGELFF. The full variable domain, rest sourced from reference TRBV7-3 and TRBJ2-2, is GAGVSQTPSNKVTEKGKYVELRCDPISGHTALYWYRQSLGQGPEFLIYFQGTGAADDSGLPNDRFFAVRPEGSVSTLKIQRTERGDSAVYLCASSLRGQGSPGELFFGEGSRLTVL.

J is TRBJ1-4 and V is TRBV6-5, with 10 bases identical to TRBD1. Germline values: CDR1 MNHEY, CDR2 SVGAGI. The CDR3 runs to 14 residues. Trimming at V came to 6 bases and at J to 7 bases, leaving 5 bases not matched to a gene. The CDR3, as DNA: TGTGCCAGCAGGACAGGGGGCGTGATTGAAAAACTGTTTTTT. Residues: CASRTGGVIEKLFF.